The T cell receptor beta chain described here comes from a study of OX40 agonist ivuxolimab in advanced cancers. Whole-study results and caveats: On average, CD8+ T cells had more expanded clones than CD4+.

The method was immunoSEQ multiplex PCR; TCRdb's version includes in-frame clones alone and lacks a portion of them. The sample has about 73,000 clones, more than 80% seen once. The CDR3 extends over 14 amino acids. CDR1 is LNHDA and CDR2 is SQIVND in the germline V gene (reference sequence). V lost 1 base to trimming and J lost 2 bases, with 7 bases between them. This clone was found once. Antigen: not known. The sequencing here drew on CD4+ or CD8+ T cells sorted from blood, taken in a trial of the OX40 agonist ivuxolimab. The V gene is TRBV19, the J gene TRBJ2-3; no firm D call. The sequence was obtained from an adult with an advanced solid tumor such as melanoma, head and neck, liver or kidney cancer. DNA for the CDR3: TGTGCCAGTAGTATAGGGGCCCCCACAGATACGCAGTATTTT. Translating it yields CASSIGAPTDTQYF.